The clone carrying this T cell receptor beta chain showed up just a few times. Using unique molecular identifiers, the investigators prepared the TCRbeta library. One entry per CDR3 protein results from TCRdb running MiXCR on the PCR reads. The profile shows some 640,000 distinct CDR3 sequences, 16% of them singletons. These data belong to a study of T-cell reconstitution after alpha-beta-depleted transplantation in children. Trimming removed 7 bases at V and 2 bases at J, with 12 bases between. The CDR3 length is 13 residues. The rearrangement joins TRBV12-3 or TRBV12-4 to TRBJ2-7; D gene uncertain. Here the sequenced sample was PBMCs from the stem cell graft donor, taken from the stem cell graft. The receptor comes from a human donor who donated a stem cell graft to a child with acute myeloid leukemia. The CDR3 DNA reads as TGTGCCAGCACCTCGGGCGGAGCCTACGAGCAGTACTTC. Residues: CASTSGGAYEQYF.